Listed here is a single TCR beta chain. The clone's antigen remains unknown. No base qualities exist here, and no much larger clone lies one base off it. These data belong to a study of blood T cell repertoires in COVID-19 (dated by TCRdb to 2020 to 2022). Study-wide context: The collaborator samples originated in the United States, Italy and Spain and spanned the acute and convalescent phases of COVID-19. The material from the prospective study consisted of cDNA or gDNA derived from T cells, B-cell-depleted T cells, or PBMCs. Deeply sampled blood TCRbeta repertoires from subjects exposed to, actively infected with, or recovered from COVID-19 were included in the dataset. The repertoires were made available in a free public database intended to serve as a resource for research on the immune response to SARS-CoV-2. Samples were obtained from the ongoing ImmuneRACE study (first 160 participants) and from over 1,000 subjects provided by 6 global collaborators. A de-identified subject ID, COVID-19 status, age in years and sex were almost always included in the sample metadata. Where available, HLA class I and class II types were obtained from metadata supplied by the sample provider rather than from assay-based typing.

General conclusions and limits of the study: Clinical and demographic metadata were provided uncurated, with the amount varying by source and participant.

Reading the germline V gene (reference sequence) gives CDR1 LGHDT and CDR2 YNNKEL. There are 16 amino acids in the CDR3, from cysteine to phenylalanine inclusive. Only the CDR3 region is kept as DNA, spanning 48 bases read in frame from base 1. Trimming accounts for 0 bases at V and 2 bases at J, while the number of junction bases matched to no gene is 7. The collaborating institutions used their own protocols to collect whole blood in K2EDTA tubes. Collaborator samples were shipped for TCRbeta analysis as frozen whole blood, isolated PBMCs, or DNA extracted from either sample type. The immunoSEQ Assay, a bias-controlled multiplex PCR, was used to amplify TCRbeta CDR3 regions from genomic DNA. The study's own analysis went as follows. Nucleated cell counts per sample were estimated from amplification of reference gene primers within the assay. To quantify the absolute abundance of each unique TCRbeta CDR3 rearrangement, sequence reads were collapsed and filtered. For each sample, productive Simpson clonality was calculated by taking the square root of Simpson's diversity index across productive rearrangements. Entries here come from immuneACCESS through TCRdb and include only in-frame sequences with V and J called. Some clones fail to appear in such tables; in the studies checked, an unresolved V gene covers under half of the shortfall, and the cause of the remainder is unknown. The DNA was the basis for D and trimming; V, J and clone size are from that table. The sample table records fewer than 250,000 clones; about 91% of these occur just once. More than 0.95% of the sample goes to the ten largest clones.

The sequence came from a man aged 25 to 45 with acute or convalescent COVID-19. The chain is made from TRBV3-1 (or the pseudogene TRBV3-2) and TRBJ2-7; TRBD2 fits 7 bases in the junction. Sequenced: peripheral blood. The CDR3 protein sequence reads: CASSQDAWRGTYEQYF. In nucleotides, the sequence is TGTGCCAGCAGCCAAGATGCTTGGCGGGGGACCTACGAGCAGTACTTC.